What follows describes a single T cell receptor (beta chain). Its specific antigen is unknown. No much larger clone exists at a distance of one base, and base qualities are not known. V and J are trimmed by 7 bases and 7 bases, and the gene matches miss 5 bases of the junction. The CDR3 runs 13 amino acids, cysteine and phenylalanine included. Here the CDR3 DNA is all that survives: 39 bases in frame from base 1. The sample belongs to a study of blood T cell repertoires in COVID-19 (dated by TCRdb to about 2020). Describing the broader study: Samples covering the acute and convalescent phases of COVID-19 were provided by collaborators in the United States, Italy and Spain. HLA class I and class II types, where available, came from metadata supplied by the sample provider rather than from assay-based typing. The prospective study material was composed of cDNA or gDNA derived from T cells, B-cell-depleted T cells, or PBMCs. Subjects who had been exposed to COVID-19, were actively infected with it, or had recovered from it provided the deeply sampled blood TCRbeta repertoires that made up the dataset. The repertoires were made available in a free public database intended to serve as a resource for research on the immune response to SARS-CoV-2. A de-identified subject ID, COVID-19 status, age in years and sex were almost always included in the sample metadata. Samples were obtained from the ongoing ImmuneRACE study (first 160 participants) and from 950 to 1,500 subjects provided by 6 global collaborators. The paper as a whole reports these results and caveats: How much clinical and demographic metadata was included differed by source and by participant, and the metadata was provided uncurated.

TCRbeta CDR3 regions were amplified from genomic DNA using the immunoSEQ Assay, a bias-controlled multiplex PCR. The original methods were these. The number of nucleated cells in each sample was estimated from the amplification of reference gene primers within the assay. To quantify the absolute abundance of each unique TCRbeta CDR3 rearrangement, sequence reads were collapsed and filtered. For each sample, productive Simpson clonality was calculated as the square root of Simpson's diversity index across productive rearrangements. The table was pulled from immuneACCESS by TCRdb, which kept in-frame rearrangements only. Such tables lose some clones; where checked, under half of the loss comes from unresolved V genes, and the rest has no known cause. That table is the source of V, J and clone size, and D and trimming were worked out from the DNA. The sample profile shows approximately 70,000 clones; roughly 84% of them were found once. The top ten clones comprise approximately 2.5% of the sample.

Whole blood was collected in K2EDTA tubes by collaborating institutions according to the institutions' own protocols. For TCRbeta analysis, collaborator samples were shipped as frozen whole blood, as isolated PBMCs, or as DNA extracted from either sample type. This receptor was identified in a man older than 75 with active or convalescent COVID-19. The V and J segments used are TRBV23-1 and TRBJ2-1, and TRBD1 aligns with 9 junction nucleotides. TRBV23-1 has ORF status, its function being uncertain. The sample consisted of peripheral blood. The DNA is as follows: TGCGCCAGCACAGGACAGGGGACGAATGAGCAGTTCTTC. Its amino acids are CASTGQGTNEQFF.